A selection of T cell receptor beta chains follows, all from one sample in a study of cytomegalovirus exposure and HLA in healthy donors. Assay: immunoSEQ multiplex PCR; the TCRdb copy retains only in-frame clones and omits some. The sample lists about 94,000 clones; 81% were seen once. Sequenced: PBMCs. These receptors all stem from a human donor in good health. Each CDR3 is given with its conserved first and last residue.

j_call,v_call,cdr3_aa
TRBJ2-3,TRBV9,CASSVVRATRDTQYF
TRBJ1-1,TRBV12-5,CASGFPHRPNTEAFF
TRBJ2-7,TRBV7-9,CASRAATGGEQYF
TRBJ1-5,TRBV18,CASSRDSLNQPQHF
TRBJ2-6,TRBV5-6,CASSFISGGNSGANVLTF
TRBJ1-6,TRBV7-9,CASSPGLAFGSPLHF
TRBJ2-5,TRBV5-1,CASSPTGGEETQYF
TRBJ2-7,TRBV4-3,CASSQAGLGYEQYF
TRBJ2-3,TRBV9,CASSVVHEADTQYF
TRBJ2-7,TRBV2,CASSEIGAYEQYF
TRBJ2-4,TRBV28,CASSLGGFLAKNIQYF
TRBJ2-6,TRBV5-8,CASSSGQGASGANVLTF
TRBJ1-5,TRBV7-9,CASSPQGGLHQPQHF